These T cell receptor beta chains were read from a single sample in a study of shared T cell receptors in the human thymus. Method: immunoSEQ multiplex PCR; TCRdb's copy keeps in-frame clones and lacks some. The sample yields hundreds of thousands of clones, around 95% seen once. Input material: thymocytes. Receptors were obtained from a human donor. The CDR3 runs from the conserved cysteine through the conserved F or W. D genes are given only for firm matches. Expanded clones get a size class; other rows say once, few or many, or leave the size out.

v_gene: TRBV6-5; d_gene: NA; j_gene: TRBJ2-7; abundance: NA; CDR3aa: CASSYQGTPYEQYF; CDR3nt: TGTGCCAGCAGTTACCAGGGAACCCCCTACGAGCAGTACTTC
v_gene: TRBV28; d_gene: TRBD2; j_gene: TRBJ2-7; abundance: NA; CDR3aa: CASSLLAGARAHKFYEQYF; CDR3nt: TGTGCCAGCAGTTTACTAGCGGGAGCCAGGGCGCACAAATTCTACGAGCAGTACTTC
v_gene: TRBV11-2; d_gene: TRBD2; j_gene: TRBJ2-1; abundance: NA; CDR3aa: CASSLGGGSHNEQFF; CDR3nt: TGTGCCAGCAGCTTAGGGGGAGGGAGCCACAATGAGCAGTTCTTC
v_gene: TRBV2; d_gene: TRBD1; j_gene: TRBJ1-5; abundance: NA; CDR3aa: CASSDPGQGARRCQPQHF; CDR3nt: TGTGCCAGCAGTGATCCGGGACAGGGGGCGCGGAGATGTCAGCCCCAGCATTTT
v_gene: TRBV4-2; d_gene: TRBD1; j_gene: TRBJ1-2; abundance: NA; CDR3aa: CASSRGRGQGRVRGYTF; CDR3nt: TGTGCCAGCAGCCGAGGAAGGGGACAGGGGAGAGTTCGTGGCTACACCTTC
v_gene: TRBV28; d_gene: NA; j_gene: TRBJ2-3; abundance: NA; CDR3aa: CASSTGTANTDTQYF; CDR3nt: TGTGCCAGCAGTACGGGGACGGCGAATACAGATACGCAGTATTTT
v_gene: TRBV5-4; d_gene: TRBD2; j_gene: TRBJ2-3; abundance: NA; CDR3aa: CASSFPGLEVDTQYF; CDR3nt: TGTGCCAGCAGCTTCCCGGGACTAGAAGTAGATACGCAGTATTTT
v_gene: TRBV5-1; d_gene: NA; j_gene: TRBJ2-3; abundance: NA; CDR3aa: CASSHGNHMDTQYF; CDR3nt: TGCGCCAGCAGCCACGGGAACCACATGGATACGCAGTATTTT
v_gene: TRBV28; d_gene: TRBD2; j_gene: TRBJ2-7; abundance: NA; CDR3aa: CASSSVGLAGPYEQYF; CDR3nt: TGTGCCAGCAGCAGCGTCGGACTAGCGGGCCCCTACGAGCAGTACTTC
v_gene: TRBV10-3; d_gene: TRBD2; j_gene: TRBJ2-1; abundance: NA; CDR3aa: CAAQRREEENEQFF; CDR3nt: TGTGCCGCCCAGCGGCGGGAGGAAGAGAATGAGCAGTTCTTC
v_gene: TRBV21-1; d_gene: NA; j_gene: TRBJ2-1; abundance: NA; CDR3aa: CASSSGVPKYNEQFF; CDR3nt: TGTGCCAGCAGCTCAGGGGTACCCAAGTACAATGAGCAGTTCTTC
v_gene: TRBV6-1; d_gene: NA; j_gene: TRBJ1-3; abundance: NA; CDR3aa: CASSEIEGIGNTIYF; CDR3nt: TGTGCCAGCAGTGAAATCGAGGGAATTGGAAACACCATATATTTT
v_gene: TRBV13; d_gene: NA; j_gene: TRBJ2-1; abundance: NA; CDR3aa: CASSLTGEVYNEQFF; CDR3nt: TGTGCCAGCAGCTTAACGGGAGAGGTTTACAATGAGCAGTTCTTC
v_gene: TRBV14; d_gene: NA; j_gene: TRBJ2-4; abundance: NA; CDR3aa: CASSQERAGSNIQYF; CDR3nt: TGTGCCAGCAGCCAAGAGAGAGCGGGTTCAAACATTCAGTACTTC
v_gene: TRBV27; d_gene: NA; j_gene: TRBJ2-5; abundance: NA; CDR3aa: CASSVRLRRWETQYF; CDR3nt: TGTGCCAGCAGTGTCCGGTTACGAAGGTGGGAGACCCAGTACTTC
v_gene: TRBV5-6; d_gene: NA; j_gene: TRBJ2-7; abundance: once; CDR3aa: CASSLRLGSYEQYF; CDR3nt: TGTGCCAGCAGCTTGCGCCTAGGGTCCTACGAGCAGTACTTC
v_gene: TRBV6-5; d_gene: NA; j_gene: TRBJ1-1; abundance: few; CDR3aa: CASSYGGGAKAFF; CDR3nt: TGTGCCAGCAGTTACGGTGGGGGCGCGAAAGCTTTCTTT
v_gene: TRBV19; d_gene: TRBD2; j_gene: TRBJ2-1; abundance: NA; CDR3aa: CASSYPRTGGGGARDEQFF; CDR3nt: TGTGCCAGTAGTTACCCTAGGACAGGCGGCGGGGGGGCAAGGGATGAGCAGTTCTTC
v_gene: TRBV13; d_gene: NA; j_gene: TRBJ1-2; abundance: NA; CDR3aa: CASSSVRRSGYTF; CDR3nt: TGTGCCAGCAGCTCCGTTCGCCGCAGCGGCTACACCTTC
v_gene: TRBV7-9; d_gene: TRBD1; j_gene: TRBJ1-1; abundance: NA; CDR3aa: CASSLLDRGNTEAFF; CDR3nt: TGTGCCAGCAGCTTATTAGACAGGGGGAACACTGAAGCTTTCTTT
v_gene: TRBV7-2; d_gene: NA; j_gene: TRBJ2-7; abundance: NA; CDR3aa: CASSFPATGRGYEQYF; CDR3nt: TGTGCCAGCAGCTTCCCTGCGACAGGGAGGGGCTACGAGCAGTACTTC
v_gene: TRBV5-1; d_gene: TRBD1; j_gene: TRBJ1-2; abundance: NA; CDR3aa: CASYRGQGVGYGYTF; CDR3nt: TGCGCCAGCTATCGGGGCCAGGGGGTAGGCTATGGCTACACCTTC
v_gene: TRBV29-1; d_gene: TRBD2; j_gene: TRBJ2-1; abundance: NA; CDR3aa: CSVELAGGNWDNEQFF; CDR3nt: TGCAGCGTTGAACTAGCGGGTGGAAACTGGGACAATGAGCAGTTCTTC
v_gene: TRBV2; d_gene: NA; j_gene: TRBJ1-1; abundance: NA; CDR3aa: CASSARQGGTEAFF; CDR3nt: TGTGCCAGCAGTGCCCGCCAGGGCGGCACTGAAGCTTTCTTT
v_gene: TRBV28; d_gene: NA; j_gene: TRBJ2-1; abundance: once; CDR3aa: CASSRTAFGNHEQFF; CDR3nt: TGTGCCAGCAGTCGGACCGCCTTCGGGAATCATGAGCAGTTCTTC
v_gene: TRBV7-8; d_gene: NA; j_gene: TRBJ2-3; abundance: few; CDR3aa: CASRKTSRTSTDTQYF; CDR3nt: TGTGCCAGCAGAAAAACCAGCAGGACTAGCACAGATACGCAGTATTTT
v_gene: TRBV5-1; d_gene: NA; j_gene: TRBJ2-5; abundance: NA; CDR3aa: CASSLGLVMETQYF; CDR3nt: TGCGCCAGCAGCTTGGGGCTAGTAATGGAGACCCAGTACTTC
v_gene: TRBV2; d_gene: TRBD1; j_gene: TRBJ2-7; abundance: few; CDR3aa: CASSAGTGNGYEQYF; CDR3nt: TGTGCCAGCAGTGCCGGGACAGGGAACGGCTACGAGCAGTACTTC
v_gene: TRBV7-9; d_gene: TRBD2; j_gene: TRBJ2-3; abundance: NA; CDR3aa: CASAGSGRVSDTQYF; CDR3nt: TGTGCCAGCGCAGGGAGCGGGAGGGTCTCAGATACGCAGTATTTT
v_gene: TRBV12-5; d_gene: NA; j_gene: TRBJ1-5; abundance: NA; CDR3aa: CASADGESLHHRLVGKSNQPQHF; CDR3nt: TGTGCTAGTGCCGACGGGGAGTCACTGCACCACCGGTTGGTGGGGAAGAGCAATCAGCCCCAGCATTTT
v_gene: TRBV4-2; d_gene: TRBD2; j_gene: TRBJ2-7; abundance: NA; CDR3aa: CASSQDSLAGSYEQYF; CDR3nt: TGTGCCAGCAGCCAAGATTCCCTAGCGGGGAGCTACGAGCAGTACTTC
v_gene: TRBV4-3; d_gene: NA; j_gene: TRBJ2-1; abundance: NA; CDR3aa: CASRRRRDPGRWNEQFF; CDR3nt: TGCGCCAGCAGGCGAAGGCGGGACCCGGGACGTTGGAATGAGCAGTTCTTC
v_gene: TRBV7-6; d_gene: NA; j_gene: TRBJ2-1; abundance: NA; CDR3aa: CASSSRGDYYNEQFF; CDR3nt: TGTGCCAGCAGCTCAAGGGGCGATTACTACAATGAGCAGTTCTTC
v_gene: TRBV27; d_gene: NA; j_gene: TRBJ1-2; abundance: NA; CDR3aa: CASSFGTGGSLENYGYTF; CDR3nt: TGTGCCAGCAGCTTCGGGACCGGTGGGTCATTGGAAAACTATGGCTACACCTTC
v_gene: TRBV19; d_gene: NA; j_gene: TRBJ1-1; abundance: NA; CDR3aa: CASILNTEAFF; CDR3nt: TGTGCCAGTATCCTGAACACTGAAGCTTTCTTT
v_gene: TRBV30; d_gene: NA; j_gene: TRBJ2-3; abundance: NA; CDR3aa: CACRSSGAGTDTQYF; CDR3nt: TGTGCCTGCAGGTCCTCAGGGGCCGGCACAGATACGCAGTATTTT
v_gene: TRBV10-3; d_gene: NA; j_gene: TRBJ2-5; abundance: NA; CDR3aa: CAIGGTALQETQYF; CDR3nt: TGTGCCATCGGGGGGACAGCCCTCCAAGAGACCCAGTACTTC
v_gene: TRBV11-2; d_gene: NA; j_gene: TRBJ2-1; abundance: NA; CDR3aa: CASSFSLAFYNEQFF; CDR3nt: TGTGCCAGCAGCTTTTCTCTAGCGTTCTACAATGAGCAGTTCTTC
v_gene: TRBV11-3; d_gene: TRBD2; j_gene: TRBJ2-3; abundance: NA; CDR3aa: CASSLRGGSGRRDTDTQYF; CDR3nt: TGTGCCAGCAGCTTAAGAGGTGGGAGCGGGAGACGGGACACAGATACGCAGTATTTT
v_gene: TRBV30; d_gene: NA; j_gene: TRBJ1-1; abundance: NA; CDR3aa: CAWRSKDRLNTEAFF; CDR3nt: TGTGCCTGGAGATCGAAGGACAGACTGAACACTGAAGCTTTCTTT
v_gene: TRBV25-1; d_gene: TRBD1; j_gene: TRBJ1-2; abundance: NA; CDR3aa: CASSPGTGSSNYGYTF; CDR3nt: TGTGCCAGCAGTCCCGGGACAGGTTCTTCTAACTATGGCTACACCTTC
v_gene: TRBV27; d_gene: NA; j_gene: TRBJ2-5; abundance: NA; CDR3aa: CASSLNRERKETQYF; CDR3nt: TGTGCCAGCAGTTTAAACAGGGAAAGAAAAGAGACCCAGTACTTC
v_gene: TRBV6-5; d_gene: TRBD1; j_gene: TRBJ1-2; abundance: few; CDR3aa: CASTQDRAGGYTF; CDR3nt: TGTGCCAGCACCCAGGACAGGGCCGGTGGCTACACCTTC
v_gene: TRBV20-1; d_gene: NA; j_gene: TRBJ2-1; abundance: few; CDR3aa: CSAPGRDEQFF; CDR3nt: TGCAGTGCCCCGGGACGAGATGAGCAGTTCTTC
v_gene: TRBV6-1; d_gene: NA; j_gene: TRBJ2-7; abundance: once; CDR3aa: CASSELYEQYF; CDR3nt: TGTGCCAGCAGTGAACTTTACGAGCAGTACTTC
v_gene: TRBV4-2; d_gene: NA; j_gene: TRBJ2-7; abundance: once; CDR3aa: CASSQEGQGDSYEQYF; CDR3nt: TGTGCCAGCAGCCAAGAAGGGCAGGGAGACTCCTACGAGCAGTACTTC
v_gene: TRBV4-2; d_gene: NA; j_gene: TRBJ2-1; abundance: NA; CDR3aa: CASSQDIRGEQFF; CDR3nt: TGTGCCAGCAGCCAAGATATCCGGGGTGAGCAGTTCTTC
v_gene: TRBV4-1; d_gene: NA; j_gene: TRBJ2-5; abundance: NA; CDR3aa: CASSLYQLQETQYF; CDR3nt: TGCGCCAGCAGCCTCTACCAACTACAAGAGACCCAGTACTTC
v_gene: TRBV27; d_gene: NA; j_gene: TRBJ2-7; abundance: NA; CDR3aa: CASSLSQRAYEQYF; CDR3nt: TGTGCCAGCAGTTTATCTCAGCGGGCCTACGAGCAGTACTTC
v_gene: TRBV6-1; d_gene: NA; j_gene: TRBJ2-7; abundance: once; CDR3aa: CASNLQRGTYEQYF; CDR3nt: TGTGCCAGCAATCTCCAAAGGGGAACCTACGAGCAGTACTTC
v_gene: TRBV6-9; d_gene: NA; j_gene: TRBJ1-2; abundance: NA; CDR3aa: CASNPIVVRGKNGYTF; CDR3nt: TGTGCCAGCAACCCGATTGTGGTTCGGGGGAAGAATGGCTACACCTTC
v_gene: TRBV29-1; d_gene: NA; j_gene: TRBJ2-4; abundance: NA; CDR3aa: CSVSVPGPGRVAKNIQYF; CDR3nt: TGCAGCGTTTCCGTCCCAGGCCCCGGAAGAGTAGCCAAAAACATTCAGTACTTC
v_gene: TRBV6-5; d_gene: TRBD2; j_gene: TRBJ2-5; abundance: NA; CDR3aa: CASSPGTSGIETQYF; CDR3nt: TGTGCCAGCAGTCCCGGGACTAGCGGGATAGAGACCCAGTACTTC
v_gene: TRBV7-9; d_gene: NA; j_gene: TRBJ2-7; abundance: NA; CDR3aa: CASSLGRTVTSSLYEQYF; CDR3nt: TGTGCCAGCAGCTTAGGTAGGACAGTCACCTCCTCCTTATACGAGCAGTACTTC
v_gene: TRBV9; d_gene: TRBD1; j_gene: TRBJ1-2; abundance: NA; CDR3aa: CASSLTGANYGYTF; CDR3nt: TGTGCCAGCAGCCTCACAGGGGCTAACTATGGCTACACCTTC
v_gene: TRBV29-1; d_gene: NA; j_gene: TRBJ2-3; abundance: NA; CDR3aa: CSVDKDRRGDTQYF; CDR3nt: TGCAGCGTAGATAAGGACAGGCGGGGAGATACGCAGTATTTT
v_gene: TRBV11-2; d_gene: TRBD1; j_gene: TRBJ1-2; abundance: NA; CDR3aa: CASSQGTGGNYGYTF; CDR3nt: TGTGCCAGCAGCCAAGGGACAGGGGGAAACTATGGCTACACCTTC
v_gene: TRBV5-1; d_gene: NA; j_gene: TRBJ1-2; abundance: NA; CDR3aa: CASRQQTNYGYTF; CDR3nt: TGCGCCAGCAGGCAACAAACCAACTATGGCTACACCTTC
v_gene: TRBV28; d_gene: TRBD1; j_gene: TRBJ1-5; abundance: once; CDR3aa: CASTWTGAVNQPQHF; CDR3nt: TGTGCCAGCACTTGGACAGGAGCGGTGAATCAGCCCCAGCATTTT
v_gene: TRBV2; d_gene: TRBD2; j_gene: TRBJ2-1; abundance: NA; CDR3aa: CASTTTSFNEQFF; CDR3nt: TGTGCCAGCACCACGACTAGCTTCAATGAGCAGTTCTTC